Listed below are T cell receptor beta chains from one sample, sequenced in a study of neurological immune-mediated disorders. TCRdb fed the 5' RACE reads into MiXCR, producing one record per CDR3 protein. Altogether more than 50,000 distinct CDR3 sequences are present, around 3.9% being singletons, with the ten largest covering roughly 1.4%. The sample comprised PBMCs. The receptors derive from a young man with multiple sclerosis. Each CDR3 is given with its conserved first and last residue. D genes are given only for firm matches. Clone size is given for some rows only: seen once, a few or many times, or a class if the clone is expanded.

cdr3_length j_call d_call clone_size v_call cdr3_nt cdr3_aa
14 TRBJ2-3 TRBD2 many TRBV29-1 TGCAGCGTTCACCTAGCGGGGATCACAGATACGCAGTATTTT CSVHLAGITDTQYF
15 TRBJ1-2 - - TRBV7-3 TGTGCCAGCAGCCCGGGTCGGAGGGGGAACTATGGCTACACCTTC CASSPGRRGNYGYTF
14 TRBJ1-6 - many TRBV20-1 TGCAGTGCCCGGACAGCAATTTATAATTCACCCCTCCACTTT CSARTAIYNSPLHF
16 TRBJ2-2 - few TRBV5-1 TGCGCCAGCAGCACAGGGACTCTTCAGGACACCGGGGAGCTGTTTTTT CASSTGTLQDTGELFF
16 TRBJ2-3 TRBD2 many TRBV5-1 TGCGCCAGCAGCTTGGCCGCCAGCGGGGGCCAAGATACGCAGTATTTT CASSLAASGGQDTQYF
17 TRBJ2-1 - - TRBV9 TGTGCCAGCAGCGTAGACCCTGGGGGGACTTTGCGGAATGAGCAGTTCTTC CASSVDPGGTLRNEQFF
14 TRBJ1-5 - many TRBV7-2 TGTGCCAGCAGCGTAGGACGGAACAATCAGCCCCAGCATTTT CASSVGRNNQPQHF
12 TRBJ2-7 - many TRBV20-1 TGCAGTGCTAGAGGGGTGGCCTACGAGCAGTACTTC CSARGVAYEQYF
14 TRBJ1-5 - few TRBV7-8 TGTGCCAGCAGCACGGACAGTAGCAATCAGCCCCAGAATTTT CASSTDSSNQPQNF
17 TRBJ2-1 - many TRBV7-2 TGTGCCAGCAGCTCAACAAGACCCGGGACCGCCTACAATGAGCAGTTCTTC CASSSTRPGTAYNEQFF
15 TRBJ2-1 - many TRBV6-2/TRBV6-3 TGTGCCAGCAGTAAGCTAGGGGACGGCTACAATGAGCAGTTCTTC CASSKLGDGYNEQFF
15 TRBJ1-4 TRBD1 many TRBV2 TGTGCCAGCAGTCCTGACAGGGGGCGCACTGAAAAACTGTTTTTT CASSPDRGRTEKLFF
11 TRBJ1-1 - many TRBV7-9 TGTGCCAGCCTTTCGGTTACTGAAGCTTTCTTT CASLSVTEAFF
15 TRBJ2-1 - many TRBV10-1 TGCGCCAGCAGTGGGGGGATAGGCTCCTACAATGAGCAGTTCTTC CASSGGIGSYNEQFF